This TCR beta chain appears in the sequencing data of a study of control samples from healthy donors and cancer patients (TCRdb year 2020). The library relied on the immunoSEQ multiplex PCR assay. TCRdb took over this immuneACCESS table, retaining in-frame rearrangements with V and J assigned. Such tables are incomplete; in checked studies, under half of the missing clones stem from an unresolved V gene, and the remainder is unexplained. The sample table contains 150,000 to 200,000 clones; only one count was recorded for around 94% of them. The ten largest clones capture around 1.5% of the sample. On this clone: The antigen it recognizes is unknown. There are no base qualities to consult, and no much larger clone falls within one base.

The sample consisted of blood. The sequence was collected from a young man in good health.

DNA sequence: TGTGCCACCAGCGAGGGACGGGAGCAGTTCTTC. It codes for CATSEGREQFF. The sequence links TRBV15 to TRBJ2-1; the D region is possibly TRBD1 or TRBD2, each matching across 5 bases. Measured from the cysteine to the phenylalanine, the CDR3 is 11 residues long. The read is trimmed to its CDR3 DNA, 33 bases read in frame from base 1. Relative to germline, V is 5 bases shorter and J is 10 bases shorter, with 9 bases between their ends. Looking up the germline V gene (reference sequence) yields CDR1 LNHNV and CDR2 YYDKDF.